These 32 T cell receptor beta chains originate from one sample sequenced in a study of OX40 agonist ivuxolimab in advanced cancers. TCRdb keeps only in-frame clones here, not all; method: immunoSEQ multiplex PCR. The table records 70,000 to 100,000 clones, about nine tenths of them present only once. Source: CD4+ or CD8+ T cells sorted from blood, taken in a trial of the OX40 agonist ivuxolimab. The receptor set was obtained from an adult with an advanced solid tumor such as melanoma, head and neck, liver or kidney cancer.

V and J are TRBV2 and TRBJ2-5, with 16 bases aligning to TRBD2. Looked up from germline, CDR1 is SNHLY and CDR2 is FYNNEI. The CDR3 runs 17 residues. The trim removed 6 bases at V and 5 bases at J, leaving 9 bases unmatched. CDR3 sequence reads: CASRQPGLAGGRETQYF. CDR3 DNA sequence: TGTGCCAGCAGGCAACCGGGACTAGCGGGAGGGAGGGAGACCCAGTACTTC.

The chain has TRBV7-9 and TRBJ2-7; the D gene is possibly TRBD1 (5 bases). The length of the CDR3 is 16 residues. Trimming left V 0 bases short and J 3 bases short, with 15 bases between. Germline CDR1 SEHNR, CDR2 FQNEAQ (reference sequence). CDR3: CASSLAPGKTDYEQYF. CDR3 bases: TGTGCCAGCAGCTTAGCTCCAGGGAAGACCGACTACGAGCAGTACTTC. The complete variable domain, with remaining parts taken from reference TRBV7-9 and TRBJ2-7, reads DTGVSQNPRHKITKRGQNVTFRCDPISEHNRLYWYRQTLGQGPEFLTYFQNEAQLEKSRLLSDRFSAERPKGSFSTLEIQRTEQGDSAMYLCASSLAPGKTDYEQYFGPGTRLTVT.

The rearrangement links TRBV30 to TRBJ2-2; 8 positions agree with TRBD1. Per the germline V gene, CDR1 is GTSNPN and CDR2 is SVGIG (reference sequence). The CDR3 totals 14 residues. With V trimmed by 7 bases and J by 2 bases, 6 bases remained unmatched. The CDR3 region is CAFKGQVNTGELFF. DNA of the CDR3: TGTGCCTTTAAGGGACAGGTCAACACCGGGGAGCTGTTTTTT.

The chain couples TRBV30 to TRBJ1-2, with 7 bases lining up with TRBD1. Losses at the gene ends were 6 bases for V and 8 bases for J; bases not matched to a gene: 15. CDR1 and CDR2 (germline): GTSNPN, SVGIG (reference sequence). The CDR3 spans 14 residues. CDR3 protein: CACILKTGRIGYTF. In nucleotides, the CDR3 is TGTGCCTGCATCCTTAAGACAGGGCGGATAGGCTACACCTTC.

The table lists this clone with a count of one. J is TRBJ2-1 and V is TRBV5-5, with D hard to call. The CDR3 contains 16 residues. Germline V gives CDR1 SGHKS, CDR2 YYEKEE (reference sequence). V was pared by 0 bases and J by 8 bases, with 18 bases between. CDR3 coding DNA: TGTGCCAGCAGCTTGGAGGAGACCTACGGTGCTTATGAGCAGTTCTTC. Its translation: CASSLEETYGAYEQFF.

V usage is TRBV11-3 and J usage is TRBJ1-1; 9 nucleotides agree with TRBD1. V trimming: 3 bases; J trimming: 5 bases; junction bases outside the gene matches: 1. Per germline, CDR1 SGHNT and CDR2 YENEEA. The CDR3 runs 13 residues. The CDR3 coding sequence is TGTGCCAGCAGCTTGGGACAGGGAACTGAAGCTTTCTTT. It specifies CASSLGQGTEAFF.

The genes are TRBV5-4 and TRBJ2-3; 12 nucleotides agree with TRBD2. This CDR3 comprises 16 residues. With 1 base clipped from V and 2 bases from J, the junction kept 2 bases outside the gene matches. Per the germline V gene, CDR1 is SGHNT and CDR2 is YYREEE (reference sequence). This CDR3 reads CASSLTSGRNTDTQYF. Written as DNA, the CDR3 is TGTGCCAGCAGCTTGACTAGCGGGAGGAACACAGATACGCAGTATTTT.

The rearrangement links TRBV2 to TRBJ2-5; the match to TRBD2 covers 9 bases. The V gene's germline CDR1 is SNHLY and CDR2 FYNNEI. The ends lost 6 bases at V and 0 bases at J; junction bases unmatched: 5. CDR3 length equals 15 residues. The CDR3 loop reads CASSQRLADQETQYF. DNA for the CDR3: TGTGCCAGCAGCCAAAGACTAGCGGACCAAGAGACCCAGTACTTC.

The chain recombines TRBV18 with TRBJ2-6, with 7 bases that match TRBD2. Germline V gives CDR1 KGHSH, CDR2 LQKENI. With 4 bases clipped from V and 1 base from J, the junction kept 7 bases outside the gene matches. This CDR3 has 17 amino acids. CDR3: CASSQAPGGSGANVLTF. The CDR3 DNA follows: TGTGCCAGCTCACAAGCACCGGGGGGATCTGGGGCCAACGTCCTGACTTTC.

DNA of the CDR3: TGTGCCAGTAGCGGACAGGGGATATCTAATGAAAAACTGTTTTTT. Translated, it gives CASSGQGISNEKLFF. The rearrangement links TRBV19 to TRBJ1-4; 9 positions match TRBD1. Looked up from germline, CDR1 is LNHDA and CDR2 is SQIVND (reference sequence). V dropped 6 bases and J dropped 3; count of bases not matched to a gene: 5. CDR3 length equals 15 residues.

The chain couples TRBV2 to TRBJ2-1; D is unclear. CDR1 is SNHLY, CDR2 FYNNEI, per germline. This CDR3 has 15 residues. Trimming took 1 base from V and 0 from J, leaving 7 bases between them. CDR3 bases: TGTGCCAGCAGTGAAGTCAGGAGCTCCTACAATGAGCAGTTCTTC. This encodes CASSEVRSSYNEQFF.

The chain recombines TRBV9 with TRBJ2-7; 7 bases align to TRBD2. Germline trimming cut 0 bases from V and 5 bases from J; bases unmatched to any gene: 5. Looked up from germline, CDR1 is SGDLS and CDR2 is YYNGEE. This CDR3 contains 14 residues. In DNA, the CDR3 is TGTGCCAGCAGCGTAGGCGGGAGAGGGGACGAGCAGTACTTC. This gives the protein CASSVGGRGDEQYF.

The chain joins TRBV25-1 to TRBJ2-5, with a weak D call TRBD2 (6 bases). CDR1 and CDR2 (germline): MGHDK, SYGVNS. Between the trimmed V and J ends, which lost 2 bases and 9 bases, there was a span of 16 bases. The CDR3 is made up of 14 amino acids. In DNA form, the CDR3 reads TGTGCCAGCAGTGAAACCTCGACGGGAGCGGCCCAGTACTTC. Its translation: CASSETSTGAAQYF.

The sample holds a few counts of this clone. This chain connects TRBV5-4 to TRBJ2-3, with no clear D. The CDR3 runs 11 residues. Germline assignment: CDR1 SGHNT and CDR2 YYREEE (reference sequence). Trimming shortened V by 4 bases and J by 2 bases, and 2 bases separated the two germline ends. In nucleotides, the CDR3 is TGTGCCAGCAGCGTCACAGATACGCAGTATTTT. Translation: CASSVTDTQYF.

J is TRBJ1-2 and V is TRBV5-1; 7 bases match TRBD1. Germline CDR1 reads SGHRS; CDR2 reads YFSETQ. V lost 8 bases to trimming and J lost 8 bases; unmatched junction nucleotides: 18. This CDR3 has 15 residues. CDR3 residues: CASIQRPGTENGYTF. CDR3 DNA: TGCGCCAGTATCCAAAGACCCGGGACAGAAAACGGCTACACCTTC.

V is TRBV7-2 and J is TRBJ2-1; 7 bases align to TRBD2. V lost 5 bases to trimming and J lost 7 bases; unmatched junction nucleotides: 11. Germline values: CDR1 SGHTA, CDR2 FQGNSA. This CDR3 is built from 15 residues. The CDR3 here is CASSPRGGRENEQFF. The CDR3 DNA follows: TGTGCCAGCAGCCCTAGGGGAGGGAGAGAGAATGAGCAGTTCTTC.

The J gene is TRBJ2-2, the V gene TRBV27; TRBD2 aligns across 7 bases. CDR3 length equals 16 residues. Trimming cost V 5 bases and J 2 bases; bases outside gene matches: 8. CDR1 is MNHEY and CDR2 is SMNVEV in the germline V gene (reference sequence). CDR3 sequence (DNA): TGTGCCAGCAGTCGTGCCCGGGGGGATAACACCGGGGAGCTGTTTTTT. Protein product: CASSRARGDNTGELFF.

This clone was found a few times. This chain connects TRBV5-8 to TRBJ2-1; no clear D. The CDR3 totals 13 residues. V was trimmed by 3 bases and J by 5 bases, leaving 9 bases between them. Germline V gives CDR1 SGHTS, CDR2 YDEGEE. The CDR3 nucleotides read TGTGCCAGCAGCTCCTTCGGACACAATGAGCAGTTCTTC. Translated, it gives CASSSFGHNEQFF.

This chain's CDR3 is CASSPGQGLYGYTF. In DNA, the CDR3 is TGTGCCAGCAGCCCGGGACAGGGACTATATGGCTACACCTTC. This chain links TRBV5-8 with TRBJ1-2; 9 bases line up with TRBD1. The CDR3 runs to 14 residues. Germline V gene data show CDR1 as SGHTS and CDR2 as YDEGEE. The J segment lost 5 bases and the V segment lost 4 bases, leaving 6 bases of the junction unmatched.

The chain joins TRBV27 to TRBJ1-4; D possibly corresponds to TRBD1 (5 bases). CDR1 and CDR2 from the germline V gene are MNHEY and SMNVEV (reference sequence). V was trimmed by 5 bases and J by 5 bases, leaving 15 bases between them. The CDR3 is made up of 15 amino acids. The CDR3 nucleotides read TGTGCCAGCAGTAGGGACCCTCGGGTCAATGAAAAACTGTTTTTT. It encodes CASSRDPRVNEKLFF.

The chain has TRBV6-1 and TRBJ2-5; 7 nucleotides align to TRBD1. Looked up from germline, CDR1 is MNHNS and CDR2 is SASEGT. The CDR3 length is 13 residues. J gave up 4 bases and V 1 base, and 0 bases lay outside the gene matches. CDR3 DNA: TGTGCCAGCAGTGAAGACAGGGGAGAGACCCAGTACTTC. It is translated as CASSEDRGETQYF.

The chain recombines TRBV5-1 with TRBJ2-3; TRBD1 or TRBD2 may be the D gene (6 bases each). This CDR3 has 16 residues. Germline lookup yields CDR1 SGHRS and CDR2 YFSETQ. Trimming took off 6 bases at V and 5 bases at J, with 22 bases between the two ends. This CDR3 reads CASNNVGGAGLDTQYF. The CDR3 DNA reads as TGCGCCAGCAACAACGTGGGGGGCGCGGGTCTAGATACGCAGTATTTT.

The chain joins TRBV7-2 to TRBJ2-1; perhaps TRBD1 as D (5 bases). The CDR3 loop spans 16 amino acids. Trimming took off 1 base at V and 0 bases at J, with 10 bases between the two ends. Per the germline V gene, CDR1 is SGHTA and CDR2 is FQGNSA. The CDR3: CASSLVSGISYNEQFF. The CDR3 DNA sequence: TGTGCCAGCAGCTTAGTGTCAGGGATCTCCTACAATGAGCAGTTCTTC.

This clone has just one count. The rearrangement uses TRBV19 and TRBJ2-5; no firm D call. This CDR3 has 13 residues. The ends were cut back, 6 bases at V and 3 bases at J, with 11 bases in the middle. Germline CDR1 is LNHDA and CDR2 is SQIVND (reference sequence). CDR3 protein: CASRGDKEETQYF. The CDR3 DNA is TGTGCCAGTAGGGGCGACAAGGAAGAGACCCAGTACTTC.

CDR3 residues: CASSEQLGNTIYF. The CDR3 region has the DNA TGTGCCAGCAGTGAACAGTTAGGAAACACCATATATTTT. The J gene is TRBJ1-3, the V gene TRBV6-1; unclear D gene. V was cut by 2 bases and J by 4 bases, with 6 bases left in between. The CDR3 has 13 amino acids. Germline V gene data show CDR1 as MNHNS and CDR2 as SASEGT.

In DNA, the CDR3 is TGTGCCAGCAGCGTAGGGGCGGGAGGCCCCTACAATGAGCAGTTCTTC. Protein: CASSVGAGGPYNEQFF. J is TRBJ2-1 and V is TRBV9; 8 bases are a match to TRBD2. Unmatched junction bases numbered 4, after V lost 0 bases and J lost 2 bases. The germline CDR1 and CDR2 sequences are SGDLS and YYNGEE. This CDR3 spans 16 amino acids.

The V gene is TRBV28, the J gene TRBJ2-7; the match to TRBD1 covers 9 bases. Germline CDR1 MDHEN, CDR2 SYDVKM. J was trimmed by 2 bases and V by 6 bases; bases with no gene match: 8. This CDR3 is 15 amino acids long. CDR3 coding DNA: TGTGCCAGCAGCCCTATAGGACAGGGGACCTACGAGCAGTACTTC. Translated: CASSPIGQGTYEQYF.

The chain uses TRBV7-8 and TRBJ2-2; D remains ambiguous. The CDR3 has 17 residues. V lost 0 bases and J lost 0, with 11 bases in between. From germline, CDR1 is SGHVS and CDR2 FQNEAQ. The CDR3 loop is CASSLATSSTNTGELFF. The CDR3 DNA is TGTGCCAGCAGCTTAGCAACATCGTCGACGAACACCGGGGAGCTGTTTTTT.

CDR3 DNA: TGCGCCAGCAGCCCTTCAACGGGGACCTACGAGCAGTACTTC. As protein: CASSPSTGTYEQYF. The V call is TRBV5-1, the J call TRBJ2-7, with D possibly matching TRBD2 (5 bases). The CDR3 runs to 14 residues. Germline V gene lookup returns CDR1 SGHRS and CDR2 YFSETQ. V dropped 4 bases and J dropped 2 bases, with 13 bases sitting between them.

This clone was seen only a few times. V gene TRBV5-1 combines with J gene TRBJ2-1; D could derive from TRBD1 or TRBD2 (5 bases each). This CDR3 contains 17 residues. V was pared by 0 bases and J by 5 bases, with 18 bases between. Per the germline V gene, CDR1 is SGHRS and CDR2 is YFSETQ. CDR3 sequence (DNA): TGCGCCAGCAGCTTGGGGACGTACCAATGGGGGAACAATGAGCAGTTCTTC. Translation: CASSLGTYQWGNNEQFF.

V usage is TRBV14 and J usage is TRBJ2-3, with 11 bases aligning to TRBD2. Unmatched junction bases numbered 8, after V lost 0 bases and J lost 3 bases. This CDR3 has 18 amino acids. The germline gives CDR1 SGHDN, CDR2 FVKESK. CDR3 sequence: CASSQEGKTSGMTDTQYF. In DNA form, the CDR3 reads TGTGCCAGCAGCCAAGAGGGAAAGACTAGCGGGATGACAGATACGCAGTATTTT.

The V and J genes are TRBV6-1 and TRBJ2-3, with a tentative D call TRBD2 (5 bases). CDR1 MNHNS and CDR2 SASEGT come from the germline V gene. Trimming removed 7 bases from V and 1 base from J, with 9 bases in between. This CDR3 region has 13 residues. The CDR3 loop is CASMTGGTDTQYF. In DNA, the CDR3 is TGTGCCAGCATGACCGGGGGCACAGATACGCAGTATTTT.